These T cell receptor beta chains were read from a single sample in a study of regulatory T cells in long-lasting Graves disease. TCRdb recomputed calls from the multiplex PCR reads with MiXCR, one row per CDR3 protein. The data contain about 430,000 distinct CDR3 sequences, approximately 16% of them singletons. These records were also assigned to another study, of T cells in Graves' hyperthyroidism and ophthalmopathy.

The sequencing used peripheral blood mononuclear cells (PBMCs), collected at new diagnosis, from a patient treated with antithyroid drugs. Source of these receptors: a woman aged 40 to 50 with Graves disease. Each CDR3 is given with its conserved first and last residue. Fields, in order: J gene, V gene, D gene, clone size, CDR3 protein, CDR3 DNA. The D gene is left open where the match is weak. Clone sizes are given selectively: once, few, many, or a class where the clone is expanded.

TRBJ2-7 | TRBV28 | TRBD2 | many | CASRTGTSGKSSYEQYF | TGTGCCAGCAGAACCGGGACTAGCGGTAAAAGCTCCTACGAGCAGTACTTC
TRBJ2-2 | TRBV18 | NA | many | CASSPQKNTGELFF | TGTGCCAGCTCACCTCAAAAGAACACCGGGGAGCTGTTTTTT
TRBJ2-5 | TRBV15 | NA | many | CATSRPGTLQETQYF | TGTGCCACCAGCAGACCAGGGACACTCCAAGAGACCCAGTACTTC
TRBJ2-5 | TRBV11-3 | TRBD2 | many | CASSLEGLAAETQYF | TGTGCCAGCAGCTTAGAGGGACTAGCTGCGGAGACCCAGTACTTC
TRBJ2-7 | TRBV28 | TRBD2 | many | CASSLYGLAGGPSNEQYF | TGTGCCAGCAGTTTATACGGCCTAGCGGGAGGGCCGTCTAACGAGCAGTACTTC
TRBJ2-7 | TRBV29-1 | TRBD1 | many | CSAGRTGSYEQYF | TGCAGCGCCGGAAGGACAGGGTCCTACGAGCAGTACTTC
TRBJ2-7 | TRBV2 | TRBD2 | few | CASRGRDYRYEQYF | TGTGCCAGCAGAGGCCGGGACTACCGCTACGAGCAGTACTTC
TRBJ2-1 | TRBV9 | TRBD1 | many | CASSPPPAGGGIRQFF | TGTGCCAGCAGCCCCCCTCCGGCAGGGGGTGGGATTCGGCAGTTCTTC
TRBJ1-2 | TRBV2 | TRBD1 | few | CASRETGFYGYTF | TGTGCCAGCAGGGAGACAGGGTTCTATGGCTACACCTTC
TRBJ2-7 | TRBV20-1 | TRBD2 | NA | CSARDYQTSVSYEQYF | TGCAGTGCTAGAGATTACCAGACTAGCGTTTCCTACGAGCAGTACTTC
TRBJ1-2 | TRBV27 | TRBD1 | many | CASSSPTGYGYTF | TGTGCCAGCAGTAGCCCGACAGGGTATGGCTACACCTTC
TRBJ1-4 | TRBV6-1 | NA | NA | CASSPYGRHLNEKLFF | TGTGCCAGCAGTCCATACGGTAGACACCTTAATGAAAAACTGTTTTTT
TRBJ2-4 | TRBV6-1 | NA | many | CASFGLAKNIQYF | TGTGCCAGCTTTGGATTAGCCAAAAACATTCAGTACTTC
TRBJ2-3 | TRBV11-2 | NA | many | CASSLGGGAGTDTQYF | TGTGCCAGCAGCTTAGGCGGGGGCGCAGGCACAGATACGCAGTATTTT
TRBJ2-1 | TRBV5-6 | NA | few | CASSLGWGNEQFF | TGTGCCAGCAGCTTGGGATGGGGGAATGAGCAGTTCTTC
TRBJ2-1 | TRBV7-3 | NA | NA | CASSLSRDREQFF | TGTGCCAGCAGCTTATCCAGGGACCGTGAGCAGTTCTTC
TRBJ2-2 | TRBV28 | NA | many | CASSGRWNTGELFF | TGTGCCAGCTCGGGACGGTGGAACACCGGGGAGCTGTTTTTT
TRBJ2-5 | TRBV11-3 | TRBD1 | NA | CASSIQGAWTQYF | TGTGCCAGCAGCATACAGGGGGCTTGGACCCAGTACTTC
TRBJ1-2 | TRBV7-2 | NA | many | CASSFGIYYGYTF | TGTGCCAGCAGCTTCGGGATTTACTATGGCTACACCTTC
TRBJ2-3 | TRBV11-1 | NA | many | CASSLVGGPDTQYF | TGTGCCAGCAGCTTAGTTGGGGGGCCAGATACGCAGTATTTT
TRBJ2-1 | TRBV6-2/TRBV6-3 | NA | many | CASSDSIPSLAYNEQFF | TGTGCCAGCAGTGACTCGATCCCTTCCCTCGCCTACAATGAGCAGTTCTTC
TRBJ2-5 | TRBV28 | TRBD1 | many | CASSLGKGARTETQYF | TGTGCCAGCAGTTTAGGGAAGGGGGCCCGAACGGAGACCCAGTACTTC
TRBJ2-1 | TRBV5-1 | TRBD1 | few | CASSSNPGQGRGEQFF | TGCGCCAGCAGCTCCAACCCGGGACAGGGGAGAGGTGAGCAGTTCTTC
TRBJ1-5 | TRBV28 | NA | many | CASHGSRTEPQHF | TGTGCCAGCCATGGGTCCCGTACGGAGCCCCAGCATTTT
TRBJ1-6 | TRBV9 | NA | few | CASSVGGSGDSPLHF | TGTGCCAGCAGCGTAGGGGGTTCCGGGGATTCACCCCTCCACTTT
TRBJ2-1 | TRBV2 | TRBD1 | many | CASYRDRGHEQFF | TGTGCCAGCTACCGGGACAGGGGACATGAGCAGTTCTTC
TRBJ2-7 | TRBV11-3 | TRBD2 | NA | CASSLHGLEGYEQYF | TGTGCCAGCAGCTTACATGGACTAGAGGGCTACGAGCAGTACTTC
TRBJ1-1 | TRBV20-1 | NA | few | CSAHRGSTEAFF | TGCAGTGCCCACCGGGGGTCTACTGAAGCTTTCTTT
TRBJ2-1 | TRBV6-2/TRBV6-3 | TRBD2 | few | CASIPGGSYNEQFF | TGTGCCAGCATTCCGGGAGGGTCCTACAATGAGCAGTTCTTC
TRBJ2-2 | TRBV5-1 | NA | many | CASSLDTPGYADTGELFF | TGCGCCAGCAGCTTGGATACCCCAGGGTACGCTGACACCGGGGAGCTGTTTTTT
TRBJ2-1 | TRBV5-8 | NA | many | CASSGKRDDHNEQFF | TGTGCCAGCAGCGGGAAGAGGGACGACCACAATGAGCAGTTCTTC
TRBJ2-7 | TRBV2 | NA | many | CASSPGTRGGYEQYF | TGTGCCAGCAGTCCCGGGACAAGGGGGGGCTACGAGCAGTACTTC
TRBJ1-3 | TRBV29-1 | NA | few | CSVEVRGRGGGNTIYF | TGCAGCGTTGAGGTCCGGGGCAGGGGAGGTGGAAACACCATATATTTT
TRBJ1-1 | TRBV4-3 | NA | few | CASSQDGGADTEAFF | TGCGCCAGCAGCCAAGATGGGGGAGCGGACACTGAAGCTTTCTTT
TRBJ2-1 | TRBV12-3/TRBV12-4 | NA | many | CASSSPGPRLGNEQFF | TGTGCCAGCAGTTCCCCCGGGCCCCGACTAGGCAATGAGCAGTTCTTC
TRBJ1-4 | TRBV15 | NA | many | CATSRGRTALDVEKLFF | TGTGCCACCAGCAGAGGTCGAACAGCGCTGGATGTTGAAAAACTGTTTTTT
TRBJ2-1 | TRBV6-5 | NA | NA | CASSYSGQLQFF | TGTGCCAGCAGTTACTCGGGACAACTTCAGTTCTTC
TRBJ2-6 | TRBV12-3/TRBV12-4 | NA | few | CASIQYGSDGANVLTF | TGTGCCAGCATTCAGTACGGAAGTGATGGGGCCAACGTCCTGACTTTC
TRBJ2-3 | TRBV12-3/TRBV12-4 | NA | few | CASSSNAMTDTQYF | TGTGCCAGCAGCTCCAATGCAATGACAGATACGCAGTATTTT
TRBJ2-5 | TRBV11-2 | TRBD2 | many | CASSRTSGQETQYF | TGTGCCAGCAGCCGGACTAGCGGCCAAGAGACCCAGTACTTC
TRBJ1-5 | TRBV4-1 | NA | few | CASSQVASDQPQHF | TGCGCCAGCAGCCAAGTTGCCAGCGATCAGCCCCAGCATTTT
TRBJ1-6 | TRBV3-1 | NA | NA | CASSPQGRSPLHF | TGTGCCAGCAGCCCACAGGGACGGTCACCCCTCCACTTT
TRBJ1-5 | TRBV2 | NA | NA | CASRGRDLSNQPQHF | TGTGCCAGCAGGGGACGTGACTTAAGCAATCAGCCCCAGCATTTT
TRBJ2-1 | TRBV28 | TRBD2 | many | CASSPMTSGRAVHNEQFF | TGTGCCAGCAGTCCAATGACTAGCGGGAGGGCCGTCCACAATGAGCAGTTCTTC
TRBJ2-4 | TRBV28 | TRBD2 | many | CASSFRTSGFNPKNIQYF | TGTGCCAGCAGTTTTAGGACTAGCGGGTTCAATCCCAAAAACATTCAGTACTTC
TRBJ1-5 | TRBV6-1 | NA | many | CASSDYDSNQPQHF | TGTGCCAGCAGTGACTATGATAGCAATCAGCCCCAGCATTTT
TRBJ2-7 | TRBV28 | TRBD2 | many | CASGGLAGGTYEQYF | TGTGCCAGCGGGGGACTAGCGGGAGGAACCTACGAGCAGTACTTC
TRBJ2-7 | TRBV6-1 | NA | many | CASSEIASYEQYF | TGTGCCAGCAGTGAAATCGCTTCCTACGAGCAGTACTTC
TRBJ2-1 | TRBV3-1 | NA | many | CASSHTLARQFF | TGTGCCAGCAGCCATACGTTAGCACGTCAGTTCTTC
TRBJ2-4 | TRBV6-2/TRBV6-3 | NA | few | CASSYSQGGIQYF | TGTGCCAGCAGTTACTCTCAGGGAGGAATTCAGTACTTC
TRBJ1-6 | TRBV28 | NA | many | CASRLGGSSSYNSPLHF | TGTGCCAGCCGGTTAGGGGGGTCGAGCTCCTATAATTCACCCCTCCACTTT